A single sample is the source of the 22 T cell receptor beta chains below, sequenced in a study of blood T cell repertoires in COVID-19. The protocol was immunoSEQ multiplex PCR, while the TCRdb copy is restricted to in-frame clones and leaves out a portion. The profile shows roughly 200,000 clones, roughly 88% of them singletons. The sample was peripheral blood. These receptors were obtained from a human donor with active or convalescent COVID-19. The donor label of this sample is uncertain.

The V and J genes are TRBV19 and TRBJ1-5; no clear D gene. V was shortened by 3 bases and J by 1 base, with 4 bases between the two germline ends. CDR3 length equals 13 residues. Germline CDR1 reads LNHDA; CDR2 reads SQIVND (reference sequence). CDR3 sequence (DNA): TGTGCCAGTAGTATTACAAGCAATCAGCCCCAGCATTTT. This translates into CASSITSNQPQHF.

This CDR3 is CASSSGTGGGYTF. The CDR3 DNA follows: TGTGCCAGCAGCTCGGGGACAGGGGGCGGCTACACCTTC. The chain links TRBV5-6 to TRBJ1-2, with 12 bases matching TRBD1. Germline V gene data show CDR1 as SGHDT and CDR2 as YYEEEE. The CDR3 sequence is 13 residues long. Germline trimming cut 3 bases from V and 8 bases from J; bases unmatched to any gene: 2. Looking up the rest from reference TRBV5-6 and TRBJ1-2 gives the full variable domain: DAGVTQSPTHLIKTRGQQVTLRCSPKSGHDTVSWYQQALGQGPQFIFQYYEEEERQRGNFPDRFSGHQFPNYSSELNVNALLLGDSALYLCASSSGTGGGYTFGSGTRLTVV.

V usage is TRBV5-1 and J usage is TRBJ2-5; TRBD2 matches 14 bases. This CDR3 is built from 16 residues. The germline V gene encodes CDR1 SGHRS and CDR2 YFSETQ. The junction had 3 bases not matched to a gene; V was cut back by 4 bases and J by 1 base. The CDR3 reads CASSTGLAGGQETQYF. CDR3 in DNA: TGCGCCAGCAGCACCGGACTAGCGGGGGGCCAAGAGACCCAGTACTTC.

V is TRBV5-1 and J is TRBJ2-5; TRBD1 might be the D (6 bases). The CDR3 consists of 14 residues. V was shortened by 4 bases and J by 3 bases, with 13 bases between the two germline ends. CDR1 and CDR2 (germline): SGHRS, YFSETQ. The CDR3 loop is CASSQGHREETQYF. The CDR3 nucleotides read TGCGCCAGCAGCCAGGGACACCGGGAAGAGACCCAGTACTTC.

The chain uses TRBV29-1 and TRBJ2-1, with TRBD2 identical over 15 bases. In germline, CDR1 is SQVTM, CDR2 ANQGSEA. The CDR3 is made up of 20 amino acids. Trimming took 0 bases from V and 4 from J; bases not matched to a gene: 13. The CDR3 DNA sequence: TGCAGCGTTGAAGACAAAGGGGGACTAGCGGGAGGCCTACTTTACAATGAGCAGTTCTTC. Its translation: CSVEDKGGLAGGLLYNEQFF.

The sample holds a few counts of this clone. The V and J genes are TRBV7-3 and TRBJ2-3; possibly TRBD1 for D (6 bases). V was clipped by 4 bases and J by 7 bases, with 12 bases between them. Per germline, CDR1 SGHTA and CDR2 FQGTGA. CDR3 length: 13 amino acids. CDR3 bases: TGTGCCAGCAGCTACCCGGACAGTAATACGCAGTATTTT. It is translated as CASSYPDSNTQYF.

The chain couples TRBV5-4 to TRBJ1-2; TRBD1 is a possible D gene (6 bases). The V end lost 7 bases, the J end lost 8 bases, and 15 bases lay between the germline ends. Germline V gene sequence: CDR1 SGHNT, CDR2 YYREEE (reference sequence). The length of the CDR3 is 12 residues. The CDR3 spells CASSGGPGGYTF. The CDR3 nucleotides are TGTGCCAGCTCCGGGGGGCCCGGGGGCTACACCTTC.

The chain combines TRBV28 with TRBJ2-3, with 8 nucleotides matching TRBD1. The CDR3 has 16 amino acids. The J segment lost 2 bases and the V segment lost 10 bases, leaving 14 bases of the junction unmatched. The V gene's germline CDR1 is MDHEN and CDR2 SYDVKM. As DNA, the CDR3 is TGTGCCATTCAGGGGGCGGCCAAGGCATCCACAGATACGCAGTATTTT. It encodes CAIQGAAKASTDTQYF.

The chain couples TRBV10-3 to TRBJ1-3; D unresolved. V was clipped by 7 bases and J by 7 bases, with 8 bases between them. The germline V gene has CDR1 ENHRY and CDR2 SYGVKD. The CDR3 extends over 11 amino acids. CDR3: CAITERNTIYF. The CDR3 DNA reads as TGTGCCATCACCGAGAGGAACACCATATATTTT.

On this clone itself: This same CDR3 is encoded by further DNA sequences in the sample. This chain joins TRBV18 and TRBJ1-5; the match to TRBD1 covers 8 bases. The germline V gene encodes CDR1 KGHSH and CDR2 LQKENI. This CDR3 has 13 amino acids. J was trimmed by 5 bases and V by 3 bases; bases with no gene match: 0. The CDR3 region is CASSPTGDQPQHF. The CDR3 nucleotides read TGTGCCAGCTCACCGACAGGGGATCAGCCCCAGCATTTT.

This chain connects TRBV7-2 to TRBJ1-1; D is unclear. Trimming left V 0 bases short and J 1 base short, with 6 bases between. Germline values: CDR1 SGHTA, CDR2 FQGNSA. The CDR3 is 14 amino acids. CDR3 protein: CASSLATPNTEAFF. The DNA of the CDR3 is TGTGCCAGCAGCTTAGCGACACCGAACACTGAAGCTTTCTTT.

The chain combines TRBV28 with TRBJ2-5, with TRBD2 as a possible D gene (6 bases). The CDR3 is made up of 16 amino acids. The V and J ends lost 5 bases and 2 bases respectively, with 18 bases between them. Germline V CDR1 and CDR2: MDHEN, SYDVKM. The CDR3 reads CASSPGAGLRQETQYF. Written as DNA, the CDR3 is TGTGCCAGCAGTCCTGGGGCGGGACTGCGGCAAGAGACCCAGTACTTC. The full variable domain, completed using reference TRBV28 and TRBJ2-5, is DVKVTQSSRYLVKRTGEKVFLECVQDMDHENMFWYRQDPGLGLRLIYFSYDVKMKEKGDIPEGYSVSREKKERFSLILESASTNQTSMYLCASSPGAGLRQETQYFGPGTRLLVL.

The chain combines TRBV5-1 with TRBJ2-5; D remains ambiguous. Between the trimmed V and J ends, which lost 0 bases and 5 bases, there was a span of 8 bases. CDR1 SGHRS and CDR2 YFSETQ come from the germline V gene. The CDR3 runs 13 residues. The DNA of the CDR3 is TGCGCCAGCAGCTTGGGTTTCATGGAGACCCAGTACTTC. This encodes CASSLGFMETQYF.

The rearrangement links TRBV15 to TRBJ1-2, with D maybe TRBD1 (6 bases). CDR3 length: 16 amino acids. The germline V and J ends were trimmed by 0 bases and 2 bases, with 13 bases remaining between them. Looked up from germline, CDR1 is LNHNV and CDR2 is YYDKDF (reference sequence). The CDR3 nucleotides read TGTGCCACCAGCAGAGATCCCGGACAGCGCAACTATGGCTACACCTTC. This translates into CATSRDPGQRNYGYTF.

The V gene is TRBV24-1, the J gene TRBJ1-2, with D possibly being TRBD1 (5 bases). The CDR3 contains 15 residues. The germline gives CDR1 KGHDR, CDR2 SFDVKD. V was trimmed by 3 bases and J by 4 bases, leaving 14 bases between them. The CDR3 nucleotides are TGTGCCACCAGTGATCCTACCGGACAAAGCTATGGCTACACCTTC. This translates into CATSDPTGQSYGYTF.

This chain connects TRBV28 to TRBJ1-2; TRBD1 aligns across 12 bases. CDR3 length equals 18 residues. The V gene's germline CDR1 is MDHEN and CDR2 SYDVKM. V gave up 5 bases and J gave up 5 bases; unmatched junction bases: 15. The CDR3 sequence is CASSPYPLGQGARYGYTF. The CDR3 DNA sequence: TGTGCCAGCAGTCCTTATCCTCTGGGACAGGGGGCTCGGTATGGCTACACCTTC.

The chain has TRBV2 and TRBJ2-1; no definite D call. Trimming cost V 8 bases and J 0 bases, with 11 bases left between them. CDR1 is SNHLY, CDR2 FYNNEI, per germline. The CDR3 extends over 14 amino acids. The CDR3 DNA is TGTGCCAGCTGCACAGACCTCTCCTACAATGAGCAGTTCTTC. This sequence encodes CASCTDLSYNEQFF. Supplemented by reference TRBV2 and TRBJ2-1, the full variable domain reads EPEVTQTPSHQVTQMGQEVILRCVPISNHLYFYWYRQILGQKVEFLVSFYNNEISEKSEIFDDQFSVERPDGSNFTLKIRSTKLEDSAMYFCASCTDLSYNEQFFGPGTRLTVL.

This clone turned up a few times. The rearrangement links TRBV28 to TRBJ1-1, with D perhaps TRBD1 (6 bases). CDR3 length: 13 amino acids. V lost 7 bases and J lost 0, with 9 bases in between. Germline assignment: CDR1 MDHEN and CDR2 SYDVKM. In DNA, the CDR3 is TGTGCCAGCAAGGGGGTAATGAACACTGAAGCTTTCTTT. As protein: CASKGVMNTEAFF.

The V gene is TRBV5-6, the J gene TRBJ2-5; D not resolved. With 0 bases removed from V and 5 bases from J, the gap between germline ends came to 11 bases. The CDR3 loop spans 14 amino acids. Germline V CDR1 and CDR2: SGHDT, YYEEEE. The CDR3 DNA reads TGTGCCAGCAGCTTGGGGGCAGCTGGCGAGACCCAGTACTTC. It is translated as CASSLGAAGETQYF.

The sample holds one count of this clone. CDR3 protein: CASSVPGTTGNTIYF. CDR3 nucleotides: TGTGCCAGCAGTGTACCGGGGACAACCGGAAACACCATATATTTT. The J gene is TRBJ1-3, the V gene TRBV2, with a weak D call TRBD1 (6 bases). The CDR3 sequence is 15 residues long. Germline loops: CDR1 SNHLY, CDR2 FYNNEI. Trimming removed 4 bases at V and 4 bases at J, with 14 bases between.

The chain recombines TRBV6-2 or TRBV6-3 with TRBJ2-7, with D maybe TRBD2 (5 bases). V was pared by 2 bases and J by 7 bases, with 9 bases between. The CDR3 sequence is 12 residues long. Germline lookup yields CDR1 MNHEY and CDR2 SVGEGT. Here the CDR3 DNA reads TGTGCCAGCAGTTACCTCGGGGAAGAGCAGTACTTC. Protein sequence: CASSYLGEEQYF.

The chain uses TRBV9 and TRBJ1-3; D might be TRBD1 (5 bases). This CDR3 contains 16 residues. V was cut by 8 bases and J by 1 base, with 19 bases left in between. CDR1 and CDR2 (germline): SGDLS, YYNGEE. The CDR3 is CASSLELRGSGNTIYF. CDR3 coding DNA: TGTGCCAGTTCCTTGGAGCTAAGGGGTTCTGGAAACACCATATATTTT.